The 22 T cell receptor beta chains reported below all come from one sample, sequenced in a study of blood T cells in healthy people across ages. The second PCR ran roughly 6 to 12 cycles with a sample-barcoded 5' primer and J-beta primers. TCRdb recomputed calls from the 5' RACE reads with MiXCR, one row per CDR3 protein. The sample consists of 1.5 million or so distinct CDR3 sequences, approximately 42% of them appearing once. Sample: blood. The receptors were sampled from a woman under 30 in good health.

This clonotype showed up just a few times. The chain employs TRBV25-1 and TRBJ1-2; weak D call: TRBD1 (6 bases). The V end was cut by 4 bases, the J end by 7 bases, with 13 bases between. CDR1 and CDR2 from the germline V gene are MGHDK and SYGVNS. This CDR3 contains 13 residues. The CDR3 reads CASSVRGALGYTF. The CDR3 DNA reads TGTGCCAGCAGTGTGCGGGGGGCTCTTGGCTACACCTTC.

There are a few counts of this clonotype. The CDR3 is CASSHGTSGDGGTQYF. DNA for the CDR3: TGTGCCAGCAGTCACGGTACTAGCGGGGATGGTGGTACGCAGTATTTT. The chain uses TRBV6-6 and TRBJ2-3; 10 bases match TRBD2. The V segment lost 5 bases and the J segment 8 bases; nucleotides outside the gene matches: 13. The CDR3 consists of 16 residues. CDR1 and CDR2 from the germline V gene are MNHNY and SVGAGI (reference sequence).

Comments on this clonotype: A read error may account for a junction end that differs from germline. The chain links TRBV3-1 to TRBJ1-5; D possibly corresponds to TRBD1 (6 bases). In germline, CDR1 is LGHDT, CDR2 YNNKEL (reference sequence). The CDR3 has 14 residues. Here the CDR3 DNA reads TGTGCCCGCAGCCAGGGGCCTAACAATCAGCCCCAGCATTTT. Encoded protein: CARSQGPNNQPQHF.

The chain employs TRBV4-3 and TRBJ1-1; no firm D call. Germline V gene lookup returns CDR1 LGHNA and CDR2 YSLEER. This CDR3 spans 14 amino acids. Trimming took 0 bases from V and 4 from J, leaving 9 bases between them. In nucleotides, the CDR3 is TGCGCCAGCAGCCAAGAGAAAGGATCCACTGAAGCTTTCTTT. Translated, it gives CASSQEKGSTEAFF.

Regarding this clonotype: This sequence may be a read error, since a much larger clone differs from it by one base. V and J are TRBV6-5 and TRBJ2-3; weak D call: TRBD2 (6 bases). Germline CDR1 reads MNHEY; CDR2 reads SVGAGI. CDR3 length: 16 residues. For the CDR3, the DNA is TGTGCCAGCAGTTACTCCCTGGCGGGGAGCACAGGTACGCAGTATTTT. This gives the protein CASSYSLAGSTGTQYF.

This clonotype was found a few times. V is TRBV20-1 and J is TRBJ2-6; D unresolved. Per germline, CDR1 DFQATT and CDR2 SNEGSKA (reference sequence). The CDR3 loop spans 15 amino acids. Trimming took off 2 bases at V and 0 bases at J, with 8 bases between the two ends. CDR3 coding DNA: TGCAGTGCTAGATGGGCCAGCTCTGGGGCCAACGTCCTGACTTTC. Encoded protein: CSARWASSGANVLTF.

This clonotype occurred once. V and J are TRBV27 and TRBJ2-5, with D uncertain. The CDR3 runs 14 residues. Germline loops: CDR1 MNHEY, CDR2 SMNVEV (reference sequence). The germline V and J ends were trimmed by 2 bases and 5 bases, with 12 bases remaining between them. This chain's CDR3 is CASSLVWPSETQYF. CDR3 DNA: TGTGCCAGCAGTTTAGTCTGGCCTTCGGAGACCCAGTACTTC.

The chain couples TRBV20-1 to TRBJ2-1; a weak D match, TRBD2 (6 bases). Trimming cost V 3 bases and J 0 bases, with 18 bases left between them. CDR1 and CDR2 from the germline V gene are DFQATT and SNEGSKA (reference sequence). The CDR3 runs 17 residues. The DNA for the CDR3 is TGCAGTGCTAGTCCCCTACAGCGGGCAAGCTCCTACAATGAGCAGTTCTTC. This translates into CSASPLQRASSYNEQFF.

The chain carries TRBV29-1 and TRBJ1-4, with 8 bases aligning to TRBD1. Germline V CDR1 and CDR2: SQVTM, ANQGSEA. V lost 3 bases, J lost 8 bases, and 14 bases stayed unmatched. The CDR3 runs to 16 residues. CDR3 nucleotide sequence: TGCAGCGTTGATATCGGGACAGGCGGTTCCGAGGAAAAACTGTTTTTT. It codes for CSVDIGTGGSEEKLFF.

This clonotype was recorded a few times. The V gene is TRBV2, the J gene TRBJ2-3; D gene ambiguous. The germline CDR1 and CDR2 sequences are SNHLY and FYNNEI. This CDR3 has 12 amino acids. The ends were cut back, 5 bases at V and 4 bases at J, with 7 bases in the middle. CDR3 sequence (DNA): TGTGCCAGCAGTAAGGCGGCAGATACGCAGTATTTT. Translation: CASSKAADTQYF. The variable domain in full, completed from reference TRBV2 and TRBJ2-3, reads EPEVTQTPSHQVTQMGQEVILRCVPISNHLYFYWYRQILGQKVEFLVSFYNNEISEKSEIFDDQFSVERPDGSNFTLKIRSTKLEDSAMYFCASSKAADTQYFGPGTRLTVL.

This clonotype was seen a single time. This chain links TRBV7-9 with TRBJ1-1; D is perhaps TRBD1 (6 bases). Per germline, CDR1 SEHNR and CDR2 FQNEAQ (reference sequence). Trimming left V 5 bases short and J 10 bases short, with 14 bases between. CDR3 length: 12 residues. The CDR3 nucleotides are TGTGCCAGCAGCACAAACAGGGAGGTAGCTTTCTTT. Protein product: CASSTNREVAFF.

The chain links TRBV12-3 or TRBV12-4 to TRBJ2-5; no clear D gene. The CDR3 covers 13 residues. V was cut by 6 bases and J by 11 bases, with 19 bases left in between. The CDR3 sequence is CASRLGPINEQYF. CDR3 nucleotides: TGTGCCAGCAGACTCGGACCCATCAATGAGCAGTACTTC.

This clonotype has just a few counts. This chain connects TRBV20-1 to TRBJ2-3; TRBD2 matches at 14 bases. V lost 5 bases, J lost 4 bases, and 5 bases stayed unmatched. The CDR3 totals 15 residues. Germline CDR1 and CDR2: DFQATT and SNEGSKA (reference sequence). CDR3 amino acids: CSAGGLAGGPDTQYF. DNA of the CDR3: TGCAGTGCTGGAGGACTAGCGGGAGGCCCAGATACGCAGTATTTT.

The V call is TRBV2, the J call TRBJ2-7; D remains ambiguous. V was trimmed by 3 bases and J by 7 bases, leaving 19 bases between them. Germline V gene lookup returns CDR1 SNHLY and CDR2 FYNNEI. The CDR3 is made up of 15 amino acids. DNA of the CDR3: TGTGCCAGCAGTGAGGGTCCTGCGGAAGTGAGTGAGCAGTACTTC. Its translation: CASSEGPAEVSEQYF.

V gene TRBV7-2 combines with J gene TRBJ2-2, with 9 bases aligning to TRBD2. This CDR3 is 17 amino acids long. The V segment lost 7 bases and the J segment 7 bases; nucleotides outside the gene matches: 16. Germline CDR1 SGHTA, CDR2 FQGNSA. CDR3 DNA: TGTGCCAGCACCCCTCTTGGTGGCGGGAGGGCCATCGGGGAGCTGTTTTTT. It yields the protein CASTPLGGGRAIGELFF.

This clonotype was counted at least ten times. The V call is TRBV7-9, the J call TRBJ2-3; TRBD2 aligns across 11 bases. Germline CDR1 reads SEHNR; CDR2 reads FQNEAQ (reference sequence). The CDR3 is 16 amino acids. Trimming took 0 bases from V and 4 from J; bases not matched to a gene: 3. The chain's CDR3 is CASSLAPLAGADTQYF. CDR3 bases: TGTGCCAGCAGCTTAGCCCCACTAGCGGGGGCAGATACGCAGTATTTT. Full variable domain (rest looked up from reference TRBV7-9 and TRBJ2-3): DTGVSQNPRHKITKRGQNVTFRCDPISEHNRLYWYRQTLGQGPEFLTYFQNEAQLEKSRLLSDRFSAERPKGSFSTLEIQRTEQGDSAMYLCASSLAPLAGADTQYFGPGTRLTVL.

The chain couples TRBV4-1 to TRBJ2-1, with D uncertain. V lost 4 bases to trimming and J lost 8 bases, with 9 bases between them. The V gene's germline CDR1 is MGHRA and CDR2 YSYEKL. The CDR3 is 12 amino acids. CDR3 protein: CASSRTPHEQFF. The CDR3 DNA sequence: TGCGCCAGCAGCCGGACCCCCCATGAGCAGTTCTTC.

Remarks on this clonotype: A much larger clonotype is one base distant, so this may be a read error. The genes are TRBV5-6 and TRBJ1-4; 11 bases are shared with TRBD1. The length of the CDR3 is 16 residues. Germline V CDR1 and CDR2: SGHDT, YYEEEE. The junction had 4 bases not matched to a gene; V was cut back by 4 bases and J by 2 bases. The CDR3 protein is CASSLDRGLTNEKLFF. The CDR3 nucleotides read TGTGCCAGCAGCCTGGACAGGGGGCTTACTAATGAAAAACTGTTTTTT.

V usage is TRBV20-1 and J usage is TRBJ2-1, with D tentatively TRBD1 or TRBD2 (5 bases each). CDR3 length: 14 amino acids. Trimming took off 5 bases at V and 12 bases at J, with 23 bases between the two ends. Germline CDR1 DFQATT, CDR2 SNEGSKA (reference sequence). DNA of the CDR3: TGCAGTGCTCCCCTAGCAGGGAACGCACGGGGGCAGTTCTTC. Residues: CSAPLAGNARGQFF.

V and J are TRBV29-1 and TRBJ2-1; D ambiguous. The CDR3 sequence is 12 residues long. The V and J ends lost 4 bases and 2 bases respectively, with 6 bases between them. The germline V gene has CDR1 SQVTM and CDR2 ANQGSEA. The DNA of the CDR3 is TGCAGCGTTGTGGAAACCTACAATGAGCAGTTCTTC. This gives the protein CSVVETYNEQFF.

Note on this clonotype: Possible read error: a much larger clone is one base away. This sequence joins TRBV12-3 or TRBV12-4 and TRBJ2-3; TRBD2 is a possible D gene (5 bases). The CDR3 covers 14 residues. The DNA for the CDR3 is TGTGCCAGCAGCATACAGTCTAGCACAGATACGCTGTATTTT. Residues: CASSIQSSTDTLYF.

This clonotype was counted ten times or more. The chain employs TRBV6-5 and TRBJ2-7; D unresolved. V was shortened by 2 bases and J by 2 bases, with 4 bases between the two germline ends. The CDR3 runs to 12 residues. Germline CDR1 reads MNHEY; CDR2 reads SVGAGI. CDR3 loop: CASSYGPYEQYF. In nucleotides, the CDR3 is TGTGCCAGCAGTTACGGGCCCTACGAGCAGTACTTC.